The 26 T cell receptor beta chains in this list originate from one sample, sequenced in a study of blood T cell repertoires in COVID-19. The method was immunoSEQ multiplex PCR; TCRdb's version includes in-frame clones alone and lacks a portion of them. The sample lists hundreds of thousands of clones, about 88% occurring once. The sequenced material came from PBMCs or T cells enriched from blood (not recorded which). These receptors were taken from a woman aged 50 to 60 who had recovered from COVID-19.

The rearrangement joins TRBV10-3 to TRBJ1-1, with 9 bases identical to TRBD1. The CDR3 consists of 16 residues. Germline V gives CDR1 ENHRY, CDR2 SYGVKD. The J segment lost 1 base and the V segment lost 5 bases, leaving 8 bases of the junction unmatched. The CDR3 protein is CAISMNPGQGNTEAFF. In DNA, the CDR3 is TGTGCCATCAGTATGAACCCGGGACAGGGGAACACTGAAGCTTTCTTT.

The chain links TRBV6-5 to TRBJ1-1; 8 nucleotides align to TRBD1. The CDR3 is 14 amino acids. Germline values: CDR1 MNHEY, CDR2 SVGAGI. Losses at the gene ends were 1 base for V and 4 bases for J; bases not matched to a gene: 2. CDR3 sequence reads: CASSYFDRGTEAFF. The DNA for the CDR3 is TGTGCCAGCAGTTACTTCGACAGGGGCACTGAAGCTTTCTTT.

The V and J genes are TRBV27 and TRBJ1-2, with 7 bases identical to TRBD1. CDR1 MNHEY and CDR2 SMNVEV come from the germline V gene (reference sequence). This CDR3 is 18 amino acids long. The J segment lost 0 bases and the V segment lost 5 bases, leaving 15 bases of the junction unmatched. This CDR3 reads CASSLNSGTAYPNYGYTF. The CDR3, as DNA: TGTGCCAGCAGTCTCAACTCCGGGACAGCATACCCTAACTATGGCTACACCTTC.

In nucleotides, the CDR3 is TGTGCCAGCAGGGAGGCCAATCAGCCCCAGCATTTT. It encodes CASREANQPQHF. This chain links TRBV28 with TRBJ1-5; D unclear. The CDR3 loop spans 12 amino acids. CDR1 is MDHEN and CDR2 is SYDVKM in the germline V gene. V lost 6 bases to trimming and J lost 3 bases, with 6 bases between them.

The chain has TRBV7-9 and TRBJ2-1; D possibly corresponds to TRBD1 (6 bases). With 4 bases removed from V and 5 bases from J, the gap between germline ends came to 15 bases. The CDR3 consists of 15 residues. The germline gives CDR1 SEHNR, CDR2 FQNEAQ (reference sequence). The CDR3 spells CASSSTGTPDNEQFF. CDR3 bases: TGTGCCAGCAGCTCTACCGGGACACCAGACAATGAGCAGTTCTTC. The full variable domain, completed using reference TRBV7-9 and TRBJ2-1, is DTGVSQNPRHKITKRGQNVTFRCDPISEHNRLYWYRQTLGQGPEFLTYFQNEAQLEKSRLLSDRFSAERPKGSFSTLEIQRTEQGDSAMYLCASSSTGTPDNEQFFGPGTRLTVL.

The rearrangement links TRBV5-8 to TRBJ2-1; 10 bases map to TRBD2. The V gene's germline CDR1 is SGHTS and CDR2 YDEGEE. This CDR3 has 17 amino acids. V shed 1 base and J 7 bases; nucleotides not matched to a gene: 11. CDR3 residues: CASSLPNLAGGLNEQFF. The CDR3 bases are TGTGCCAGCAGCTTGCCCAATTTAGCGGGAGGTCTAAATGAGCAGTTCTTC. Full variable domain (remainder filled in from reference TRBV5-8 and TRBJ2-1): EAGVTQSPTHLIKTRGQQATLRCSPISGHTSVYWYQQALGLGLQFLLWYDEGEERNRGNFPPRFSGRQFPNYSSELNVNALELEDSALYLCASSLPNLAGGLNEQFFGPGTRLTVL.

The J gene is TRBJ1-1, the V gene TRBV19, with D tentatively TRBD1 (5 bases). CDR1 and CDR2 (germline): LNHDA, SQIVND (reference sequence). The germline V and J ends were trimmed by 4 bases and 0 bases, with 9 bases remaining between them. This CDR3 has 14 amino acids. CDR3 in DNA: TGTGCCAGTAGTACTGACAGACTGAACACTGAAGCTTTCTTT. This codes for CASSTDRLNTEAFF.

The J gene is TRBJ1-3, the V gene TRBV10-3, with D possibly TRBD1 on 5 matching bases. V was shortened by 3 bases and J by 4 bases, with 7 bases between the two germline ends. The CDR3 length is 13 residues. Germline V gene sequence: CDR1 ENHRY, CDR2 SYGVKD. The CDR3 spells CAISDQGGNTIYF. The CDR3 bases are TGTGCCATCAGTGATCAGGGAGGAAACACCATATATTTT.

The chain employs TRBV2 and TRBJ1-1; TRBD1 matches at 9 bases. The CDR3 length is 13 residues. Germline V gene sequence: CDR1 SNHLY, CDR2 FYNNEI. The V and J ends lost 5 bases and 3 bases, in that order; junction bases with no gene match: 1. DNA for the CDR3: TGTGCCAGCAGTCGGGACAGGGACACTGAAGCTTTCTTT. This codes for CASSRDRDTEAFF. The full variable domain, in which reference TRBV2 and TRBJ1-1 provide the parts outside the CDR3, is EPEVTQTPSHQVTQMGQEVILRCVPISNHLYFYWYRQILGQKVEFLVSFYNNEISEKSEIFDDQFSVERPDGSNFTLKIRSTKLEDSAMYFCASSRDRDTEAFFGQGTRLTVV.

The chain recombines TRBV11-3 with TRBJ2-5, with D perhaps matching TRBD2 (6 bases). Germline values: CDR1 SGHNT, CDR2 YENEEA. The CDR3 extends over 13 amino acids. The V end was cut by 2 bases, the J end by 4 bases, with 8 bases between. The CDR3 here is CASSLPGAETQYF. DNA of the CDR3: TGTGCCAGCAGCTTACCGGGAGCAGAGACCCAGTACTTC.

The chain joins TRBV7-9 to TRBJ1-2, with 7 bases lining up with TRBD1. J gave up 4 bases and V 5 bases, and 7 bases lay outside the gene matches. The CDR3 covers 14 residues. From germline, CDR1 is SEHNR and CDR2 FQNEAQ (reference sequence). CDR3 amino acids: CASSHRDRVYGYTF. In DNA, the CDR3 is TGTGCCAGCAGCCACCGGGACAGAGTCTATGGCTACACCTTC.

The chain is built from TRBV27 and TRBJ2-7; D gene uncertain. Germline V lookup: CDR1 MNHEY, CDR2 SMNVEV (reference sequence). CDR3 length: 11 residues. Trimming pared 4 bases from V and 6 bases from J, leaving 7 bases between. The CDR3 DNA sequence: TGTGCCAGCAGTTCTCCCCGCGAGCAGTACTTC. Its protein product is CASSSPREQYF.

V and J are TRBV7-9 and TRBJ2-7; tentative D call: TRBD2 (6 bases). Germline V gene lookup returns CDR1 SEHNR and CDR2 FQNEAQ (reference sequence). The V and J ends lost 1 base and 0 bases respectively, with 13 bases between them. CDR3 length: 16 amino acids. The CDR3 protein is CASSLEGGWSSYEQYF. CDR3 nucleotides: TGTGCCAGCAGCTTAGAGGGAGGTTGGAGCTCCTACGAGCAGTACTTC.

This clone appeared once. The chain joins TRBV7-3 to TRBJ2-3, with D possibly matching TRBD1 (6 bases). Trimming stripped 5 bases from V and 3 bases from J, with 15 bases between. The CDR3 covers 15 residues. Germline V gives CDR1 SGHTA, CDR2 FQGTGA. CDR3 sequence reads: CASSPQGGFTDTQYF. CDR3 in DNA: TGTGCCAGCAGCCCCCAAGGGGGATTTACAGATACGCAGTATTTT.

The chain has TRBV27 and TRBJ2-7; TRBD1 is a possible D gene (6 bases). Germline V gene sequence: CDR1 MNHEY, CDR2 SMNVEV (reference sequence). V was shortened by 4 bases and J by 2 bases, with 9 bases between the two germline ends. The CDR3 has 13 amino acids. The CDR3 here is CASSSPGAYEQYF. CDR3 nucleotides: TGTGCCAGCAGTTCCCCAGGGGCCTACGAGCAGTACTTC.

This chain uses TRBV4-3 with TRBJ1-2; D might be TRBD1 (5 bases). The CDR3 covers 14 residues. Deletions cut 0 bases from V and 7 bases from J, with 12 bases between. The germline CDR1 and CDR2 sequences are LGHNA and YSLEER. The CDR3 bases are TGCGCCAGCAGCCAAGAGAAAGGGGTCGGTGGCTACACCTTC. This gives the protein CASSQEKGVGGYTF.

The chain has TRBV18 and TRBJ2-2, with 9 bases matching TRBD1. In germline, CDR1 is KGHSH, CDR2 LQKENI. V lost 5 bases and J lost 7; bases outside the gene matches: 8. This CDR3 spans 15 amino acids. The DNA of the CDR3 is TGTGCCAGCTCAGGGGACAGGGACATCGGCGGGGAGCTGTTTTTT. Translation gives CASSGDRDIGGELFF.

J is TRBJ2-7 and V is TRBV29-1; D is unresolved. The CDR3 runs to 15 residues. Deletions cut 4 bases from V and 0 bases from J, with 16 bases between. CDR1 is SQVTM and CDR2 is ANQGSEA in the germline V gene. This CDR3 is CSVGRHQKNSYEQYF. The CDR3 nucleotides read TGCAGCGTTGGTCGACACCAAAAGAACTCCTACGAGCAGTACTTC.

The gene calls are TRBV9 and TRBJ2-3, with D possibly matching TRBD1 (5 bases). Germline V gene sequence: CDR1 SGDLS, CDR2 YYNGEE. Trimming shortened V by 3 bases and J by 6 bases, and 17 bases separated the two germline ends. The CDR3 covers 15 residues. The CDR3 DNA reads TGTGCCAGCAGCGGAGCGACAGCCGTGGTGGATACGCAGTATTTT. Amino acid sequence: CASSGATAVVDTQYF.

J is TRBJ1-5 and V is TRBV24-1; D might be TRBD1 (5 bases). CDR1 is KGHDR and CDR2 is SFDVKD in the germline V gene. Trimming pared 7 bases from V and 0 bases from J, leaving 15 bases between. The CDR3 has 16 residues. The DNA of the CDR3 is TGTGCCACCAGGCAGTTCGTGACAGATAGCAATCAGCCCCAGCATTTT. It encodes CATRQFVTDSNQPQHF.

The chain combines TRBV7-3 with TRBJ2-2; D might be TRBD1 (5 bases). The CDR3 consists of 16 residues. The germline V gene encodes CDR1 SGHTA and CDR2 FQGTGA. V lost 5 bases to trimming and J lost 5 bases, with 18 bases between them. CDR3 amino acids: CASSIRQPERTGELFF. The DNA for the CDR3 is TGTGCCAGCAGCATACGACAGCCGGAGAGGACCGGGGAGCTGTTTTTT. Based on the CDR3 plus reference TRBV7-3 and TRBJ2-2, the full variable domain is GAGVSQTPSNKVTEKGKYVELRCDPISGHTALYWYRQSLGQGPEFLIYFQGTGAADDSGLPNDRFFAVRPEGSVSTLKIQRTERGDSAVYLCASSIRQPERTGELFFGEGSRLTVL.

The V and J genes are TRBV2 and TRBJ2-4, with a possible D match to TRBD2 (5 bases). CDR1 SNHLY and CDR2 FYNNEI come from the germline V gene. This CDR3 is 16 amino acids long. V was trimmed by 1 base and J by 0 bases, leaving 10 bases between them. This chain's CDR3 is CASSEGLAVAKNIQYF. In nucleotides, the CDR3 is TGTGCCAGCAGTGAAGGGCTAGCTGTAGCCAAAAACATTCAGTACTTC.

This chain uses TRBV29-1 with TRBJ1-1; 7 nucleotides align to TRBD1. V lost 4 bases and J lost 4; bases outside the gene matches: 6. CDR1 and CDR2 from the germline V gene are SQVTM and ANQGSEA. There are 13 residues in the CDR3. The CDR3 nucleotides are TGCAGCGTTGCGGGGCAGGGGGGCACTGAAGCTTTCTTT. This translates into CSVAGQGGTEAFF.

This chain uses TRBV7-9 with TRBJ1-3; the match to TRBD1 covers 7 bases. This CDR3 comprises 14 residues. The V gene's germline CDR1 is SEHNR and CDR2 FQNEAQ (reference sequence). The junction had 2 bases not matched to a gene; V was cut back by 5 bases and J by 1 base. CDR3 in DNA: TGTGCCAGCAGCGGCAGGGGGTCTGGAAACACCATATATTTT. Translating gives CASSGRGSGNTIYF.

The count of this clone is one. The V and J genes are TRBV4-3 and TRBJ1-6, with TRBD1 identical over 8 bases. V lost 2 bases to trimming and J lost 11 bases; unmatched junction nucleotides: 8. Germline CDR1 is LGHNA and CDR2 is YSLEER. The CDR3 totals 15 residues. The CDR3 spells CASSQFSGGRAPLHF. The CDR3 nucleotides are TGCGCCAGCAGCCAATTCTCAGGGGGCAGGGCACCCCTCCACTTT.

The chain links TRBV7-9 to TRBJ1-1, with D possibly being TRBD1 (5 bases). There are 15 residues in the CDR3. Germline V gene lookup returns CDR1 SEHNR and CDR2 FQNEAQ (reference sequence). The V and J ends lost 2 bases and 0 bases respectively, with 10 bases between them. CDR3 nucleotides: TGTGCCAGCAGCTTATCGCGACAGATGAACACTGAAGCTTTCTTT. Translating gives CASSLSRQMNTEAFF.